These T cell receptor beta chains were read from a single sample in a study of control samples from healthy donors and cancer patients. The protocol was immunoSEQ multiplex PCR, while the TCRdb copy is restricted to in-frame clones and leaves out a portion. The sample has some 71,000 clones; approximately 89% are singletons. Sequenced material: PBMCs. The receptor source for this set is a man between 60 and 75 years old with lung cancer. Each CDR3 is given with its conserved first and last residue. Fields, in order: D gene, V gene, J gene, CDR3 protein, CDR3 DNA. D genes are given only for firm matches.

TRBD2	TRBV29-1	TRBJ2-3	CSVVTASGGSRDTQYF	TGCAGCGTTGTTACGGCTAGCGGGGGGTCCCGAGATACGCAGTATTTT
.	TRBV3-1/TRBV3-2	TRBJ2-1	CASSQTGLDNEQFF	TGTGCCAGCAGCCAAACAGGGTTGGACAATGAGCAGTTCTTC
.	TRBV18	TRBJ1-3	CASSLLEIGNTIYF	TGTGCCAGCTCACTCCTCGAGATTGGAAACACCATATATTTT
TRBD1	TRBV6-6	TRBJ1-2	CASSLRDRAVSGYTF	TGTGCCAGCAGTTTAAGAGACAGGGCCGTCTCCGGCTACACCTTC
.	TRBV5-6	TRBJ1-1	CASSLKRPRGAFF	TGTGCCAGCAGCTTGAAGCGGCCCCGAGGAGCTTTCTTT
.	TRBV7-2	TRBJ1-1	CASSLEVNTEAFF	TGTGCCAGCAGCTTAGAAGTGAACACTGAAGCTTTCTTT
TRBD2	TRBV10-2	TRBJ2-1	CASSELAASYNEQFF	TGCGCCAGCAGTGAGCTAGCGGCCTCCTACAATGAGCAGTTCTTC
.	TRBV4-1	TRBJ2-5	CASSQEAPSAGSPQYF	TGCGCCAGCAGCCAAGAGGCACCATCCGCTGGGAGCCCCCAGTACTTC
.	TRBV6-2/TRBV6-3	TRBJ1-6	CASSFGGGSYNSPLHF	TGTGCCAGCAGTTTCGGTGGGGGCTCCTATAATTCACCCCTCCACTTT
.	TRBV19	TRBJ1-1	CASSQGNTEAFF	TGTGCCAGTAGTCAGGGGAACACTGAAGCTTTCTTT
.	TRBV20-1	TRBJ1-2	CSAEKGNGYTF	TGCAGTGCTGAGAAGGGCAATGGCTACACCTTC